This T cell receptor (beta chain) appears in the sequencing data of a study of CD8+CD57+ T cells in acquired aplastic anemia. Overall study results and limits: In common between the patients and the controls were approximately 30 CD8+ CDR3 sequences.

This clonotype came up a few times. No antigen is known for it. CD8+CD57+ cell expansion had been shown by flow cytometry in patients chosen for sequencing. None of the patients had been given any therapy when their blood was sampled. V gave up 5 bases and J gave up 2 bases, with 7 bases separating them. In germline, CDR1 is SNHLY, CDR2 FYNNEI. The CDR3 contains 12 residues. CDR3 and TCR beta VDJ profiling relied on genomic DNA as the template. One entry per CDR3 protein, called by TCRdb with MiXCR from the reads. The sample has about 120,000 distinct CDR3 sequences; about 60% are singletons. The sample was sorted CD4+, CD8+, or CD8+CD57+ T cells (not recorded which) from PBMCs. The clonotype originates from a human donor with aplastic anemia. The V call is TRBV2, the J call TRBJ2-7; no firm D call. CDR3 in amino acids: CASSSWAYEQYF. The CDR3 DNA reads TGTGCCAGCAGTTCCTGGGCCTACGAGCAGTACTTC.